The entry that follows covers one TCR beta chain sequence. Its antigen is undetermined. Its ends do not fully match the called genes, so a read error is possible. The sample belongs to a study of blood T cells in healthy people across ages. The use of a sample-barcoded 5' primer and a J-beta primer mix characterized a second PCR of roughly 6 to 11 cycles. A single record per CDR3 protein comes from TCRdb applying MiXCR to the 5' RACE reads. Of about 1 million distinct CDR3 sequences in the sample, over 35% are singletons; the top ten hold 15% to 20%. Study-level findings and limits: Compared with aged donors, long-lived donors showed fewer expanded clones, suggesting selection.

Germline V gene sequence: CDR1 SGHRS, CDR2 YFSETQ. This CDR3 spans 15 amino acids. The chain has TRBV5-1 and TRBJ2-1; 7 bases line up with TRBD2. The clonotype was recovered from a woman in her fifties or sixties in good health. Input material: blood. CDR3 sequence: CAGSLEAGAFNEQFF. For the CDR3, the DNA is TGCGCCGGCAGCTTGGAGGCGGGAGCCTTTAATGAGCAGTTCTTC.